The subject of this entry is one T cell receptor (beta chain). V lost 2 bases, J lost 2 bases, and 12 bases lay in between. This CDR3 contains 14 residues. Germline assignment: CDR1 GTSNPN and CDR2 SVGIG (reference sequence). These data come from a study of blood T cell repertoires in COVID-19. Turning to the study itself: The study drew acute and convalescent COVID-19 samples from the United States, Italy and Spain. From T cells, B-cell-depleted T cells, or PBMCs came the material, which was cDNA or gDNA.

In the source study's methods: Nucleated cell number was recorded as an estimate derived from reference gene primer amplification. Sequencing used immunoSEQ multiplex PCR; TCRdb keeps in-frame clones, though not all of them. That table gives V, J and clone size, and the DNA gave D and trimming. The sample records about 58,000 clones, around 78% being singletons. This chain joins TRBV30 and TRBJ1-2; D might be TRBD1 (6 bases). The specimen was peripheral blood. The sequence derives from a human donor in a cohort sampled during active COVID-19. The CDR3 nucleotides read TGTGCCTGGAGTTGGGGGCAAAGCAACTATGGCTACACCTTC. This translates into CAWSWGQSNYGYTF.